This is a list of T cell receptor beta chains from one sample in a study of blood T cell repertoires in COVID-19. Libraries were prepared by immunoSEQ multiplex PCR; TCRdb keeps only in-frame clonotypes and omits some of them. Of a few hundred thousand clones listed, about 87% were seen once; the top ten hold less than 9.5%. The sequenced sample was peripheral blood. Every receptor here comes from a woman aged 45-65 years who had recovered from COVID-19. Both conserved end residues are part of each CDR3. Each record gives: D gene, V gene, clone size, J gene, CDR3 DNA, CDR3 protein. The D gene is left open where the match is weak. A clone size is listed for some rows: how often the clone was seen (once, few, many), or a class if it is expanded.

>NA|TRBV6-1|NA|TRBJ2-6
TGTGCCAGCAGTGAATCGGGGGCCAACGTCCTGACTTTC
CASSESGANVLTF
>NA|TRBV27|NA|TRBJ2-1
TGTGCCAGCAGTTTCACCCCCCAGCGGAATGAGCAGTTCTTC
CASSFTPQRNEQFF
>NA|TRBV30|NA|TRBJ2-5
TGTGCCTGGATCAGCGGCCGGGGACAAGAGACCCAGTACTTC
CAWISGRGQETQYF
>NA|TRBV27|NA|TRBJ1-1
TGTGCCAGCAGTCCCCTGAGGGACATGAACACTGAAGCTTTCTTT
CASSPLRDMNTEAFF
>TRBD2|TRBV5-1|NA|TRBJ2-7
TGCGCCAGCAGCTTGGAGCGGGGGAACGAGCAGTACTTC
CASSLERGNEQYF
>NA|TRBV28|NA|TRBJ1-4
TGTGCCAGCGGGACTTTTGAAAAACTGTTTTTT
CASGTFEKLFF
>TRBD1|TRBV11-2|NA|TRBJ2-7
TGTGCCAGCAGCTCCAGCGGGACAGGGTTACCCTACGAGCAGTACTTC
CASSSSGTGLPYEQYF
>NA|TRBV20-1|NA|TRBJ1-1
TGCAGTGCTAGTGACGATTCGGGGAATCTAGCTTTCTTT
CSASDDSGNLAFF
>NA|TRBV5-4|NA|TRBJ2-3
TGTGCCAGCAGCTTGGGACTCAGCCCTAGCACAGATACGCAGTATTTT
CASSLGLSPSTDTQYF
>TRBD2|TRBV7-8|NA|TRBJ2-2
TGTGCCACCGCCCTGGGGTCGAGCGGGGGACTTCTCACCGGGGAGCTGTTTTTT
CATALGSSGGLLTGELFF
>NA|TRBV28|NA|TRBJ2-5
TGTGCCAGCAGTTCGCCCCCGGGTTCGGAGACCCAGTACTTC
CASSSPPGSETQYF
>NA|TRBV19|NA|TRBJ1-5
TGTGCCAGTAGTATGGGGCAGTCCAATCAGCCCCAGCATTTT
CASSMGQSNQPQHF
>TRBD1|TRBV28|NA|TRBJ1-4
TGTGCCAGCAGTAAGACAGGGTTAGGTGAAAAACTGTTTTTT
CASSKTGLGEKLFF
>TRBD1|TRBV4-3|NA|TRBJ1-5
TGCGCCAGCAGCCAAGATTTCCAGGGGGCGCGGGGAGAGCCCCAGCATTTT
CASSQDFQGARGEPQHF
>NA|TRBV13|NA|TRBJ2-7
TGTGCCAGCAGCACAGGCGGGGACCATCCCTACGAGCAGTACTTC
CASSTGGDHPYEQYF
>TRBD1|TRBV28|NA|TRBJ2-5
TGTGCCAGCAGTTTCATGGGACAGCAAGAGACCCAGTACTTC
CASSFMGQQETQYF
>NA|TRBV7-8|NA|TRBJ1-4
TGTGCCAGCAGCCCCCTGGACAGAGCTGAAAAACTGTTTTTT
CASSPLDRAEKLFF
>NA|TRBV7-6|NA|TRBJ1-2
TGTGCCAGCAGCGACTGGGGGGGTCACGGCTACACCTTC
CASSDWGGHGYTF
>NA|TRBV5-4|once|TRBJ1-2
TGTGCCAGCAGCTTGGCCGGAGGGCAGGCCCCAAACTTC
CASSLAGGQAPNF
>NA|TRBV4-1|NA|TRBJ2-1
TGCGCCAGCAGGAGCCGGGGGGAGCAGTTCTTC
CASRSRGEQFF
>TRBD1|TRBV4-2|NA|TRBJ1-4
TGTGCCAGCAGCAAAACAGGGGCGGCAAATGAAAAACTGTTTTTT
CASSKTGAANEKLFF
>TRBD1|TRBV27|NA|TRBJ1-6
TGTGCCAGCAGTCTGAGACAGGGGGGCTATAATTCACCCCTCCACTTT
CASSLRQGGYNSPLHF
>TRBD2|TRBV7-8|NA|TRBJ2-7
TGTGCCAGCAGCTTAGTCTTGGGGGGGTACGAGCAGTACTTC
CASSLVLGGYEQYF
>TRBD1|TRBV5-1|NA|TRBJ1-3
TGCGCCAGCAGCTGGGGGACAGGGGCTGGAAACACCATATATTTT
CASSWGTGAGNTIYF
>TRBD2|TRBV7-9|NA|TRBJ2-2
TGTGCCAGTAGAGCTAGCGGATCTACCGGGGAGCTGTTTTTT
CASRASGSTGELFF
>NA|TRBV30|NA|TRBJ1-1
TGTGCCTGGAGTTTATCGGGGAGGACTGAAGCTTTCTTT
CAWSLSGRTEAFF
>NA|TRBV3-1/TRBV3-2|few|TRBJ1-1
TGTGCCAGCAGCCAAGTCGAGTACACTGAAGCTTTCTTT
CASSQVEYTEAFF
>NA|TRBV19|NA|TRBJ1-6
TGTGCCAGTAGTAGTAGGGGACAAGCCTATTCACCCCTCCACTTT
CASSSRGQAYSPLHF
>NA|TRBV19|NA|TRBJ1-1
TGTGCCAGTATCACGGACAGGAACACTGAAGCTTTCTTT
CASITDRNTEAFF
>NA|TRBV9|few|TRBJ2-2
TGTGCCAGCAGCCCCCTCTGGGGAGCGAACACCGGGGAGCTGTTTTTT
CASSPLWGANTGELFF
>TRBD1|TRBV19|NA|TRBJ1-5
TGTGCCAGTAGTATGAGAGAAGGGGGCATTCAGCCCCAGCATTTT
CASSMREGGIQPQHF
>TRBD1|TRBV7-9|NA|TRBJ1-5
TGTGCCAGCAGCTTTGGACAGGGTGGTGGGCCCCAGCATTTT
CASSFGQGGGPQHF
>NA|TRBV30|NA|TRBJ2-2
TGTGCCTGGAGTGTGGTTCCCCTCAGGAACACCGGGGAGCTGTTTTTT
CAWSVVPLRNTGELFF
>NA|TRBV9|once|TRBJ1-4
TGTGCCAGCGGGGCAGGCACTAATGAAAAACTGTTTTTT
CASGAGTNEKLFF
>NA|TRBV9|NA|TRBJ1-2
TGTGCCAGCAGCGTAGCCGACAGAAATGGCTACACCTTC
CASSVADRNGYTF
>TRBD2|TRBV6-5|NA|TRBJ2-7
TGTGCCACAAGGCGGGAGGGTGTCAACGAGCAGTACTTC
CATRREGVNEQYF
>NA|TRBV11-2|NA|TRBJ1-6
TGTGCCAGCAGCTTAGATCGGAGGGGCAATTCACCCCTCCACTTT
CASSLDRRGNSPLHF
>NA|TRBV11-2|NA|TRBJ1-2
TGTGCCAGCAGCTTTCGTAGTGGCTACACCTTC
CASSFRSGYTF
>TRBD1|TRBV7-2|NA|TRBJ1-2
TGTGCCAGCAAATATGGAGGGGGCGGAACTTGGGGCTACACCTTC
CASKYGGGGTWGYTF
>NA|TRBV4-1|NA|TRBJ2-2
TGCGCCAGCAGCCAAAATGACTACCTGAACACCGGGGAGCTGTTTTTT
CASSQNDYLNTGELFF
>TRBD1|TRBV7-9|NA|TRBJ2-2
TGTGCCAGCAGCAGGGACCCGGGACAGGGCAAATCCGGGGAGCTGTTTTTT
CASSRDPGQGKSGELFF
>NA|TRBV2|NA|TRBJ1-1
TGTGCCAGCAGCGCAGAACTGAACACTGAAGCTTTCTTT
CASSAELNTEAFF
>NA|TRBV5-8|few|TRBJ2-7
TGTGCCAGCAGCTTGTTCAACGAGCAGTACTTC
CASSLFNEQYF
>NA|TRBV5-4|NA|TRBJ2-5
TGTGCCAGCAGGTCTGACAGGTACCAAGAGACCCAGTACTTC
CASRSDRYQETQYF
>TRBD2|TRBV29-1|NA|TRBJ2-1
TGCAGCGTCCCCGGACTAGCGGGAGTAGATGAGCAGTTCTTC
CSVPGLAGVDEQFF
>NA|TRBV9|NA|TRBJ1-2
TGTGCCAGCAGCTTAACAGGGTTCTATGGCTACACCTTC
CASSLTGFYGYTF
>NA|TRBV29-1|NA|TRBJ2-2
TGCAGCGTTCGAGGGCGAGAAAACACCGGGGAGCTGTTTTTT
CSVRGRENTGELFF
>NA|TRBV6-5|NA|TRBJ1-1
TGTGCCAGCAGTCGGGGTAGTTCCACTGAAGCTTTCTTT
CASSRGSSTEAFF
>NA|TRBV11-2|NA|TRBJ2-7
TGTGCCAGCAGCCACGGACTCCCCTACGAGCAGTACTTC
CASSHGLPYEQYF
>TRBD2|TRBV7-2|NA|TRBJ2-3
TGTGCCAGCAGCTTTATAGCGGGAGGGCTCAGCACAGATACGCAGTATTTT
CASSFIAGGLSTDTQYF
>TRBD2|TRBV9|NA|TRBJ2-7
TGTGCCAGCAGCGCTTTGACTAGCGGGGGGACAAAGTACTTC
CASSALTSGGTKYF
>TRBD2|TRBV7-2|NA|TRBJ2-5
TGTGCCAGCAGCTACCAGAGCGGGGGGGGAGAGACCCAGTACTTC
CASSYQSGGGETQYF
>TRBD2|TRBV7-2|NA|TRBJ2-5
TGTGCCAGCAGCGCCGTTAGCGGGAGGTGGGAGACCCAGTACTTC
CASSAVSGRWETQYF
>NA|TRBV27|NA|TRBJ1-2
TGTGCCAGCAGTTTATATCTTAACTATGGCTACACCTTC
CASSLYLNYGYTF
>TRBD1|TRBV9|NA|TRBJ1-1
TGTGCCAGCAGCGCGGGGACAGGGAACACTGAAGCTTTCTTT
CASSAGTGNTEAFF
>TRBD2|TRBV29-1|NA|TRBJ2-3
TGCAGCGTTGTCATGGCTAGCGGGGATGATACGCAGTATTTT
CSVVMASGDDTQYF
>TRBD1|TRBV5-6|NA|TRBJ2-7
TGTGCCAGCAGCTTGTCTTTCGGGGGACAGGAAAACGGGGCCTTC
CASSLSFGGQENGAF
>TRBD1|TRBV7-2|NA|TRBJ2-3
TGTGCCAGCAGCTTGAGACAGGGGATATCAGATACGCAGTATTTT
CASSLRQGISDTQYF